This T cell receptor beta chain was sequenced during a study of identical twins. The study, taken as a whole, reports: The more abundant beta clonotypes in cord blood had fewer insertions, and memory repertoires did not show this. Invariant MAIT and iNKT cells are populations that could partly confound zero-insertion analyses. Findings depended on cross-sectional statistics rather than tracking the same donors.

The CDR3 length is 11 residues. The V gene's germline CDR1 is SQVTM and CDR2 ANQGSEA. Trimming removed 5 bases at V and 6 bases at J, with 11 bases between. There were only healthy Caucasians among the donors. In regard to this clonotype: Antigen: not known.

TCRdb itself ran the 5' RACE reads through MiXCR, one entry per CDR3 protein. The profile shows about 720,000 distinct CDR3 sequences, 8% to 9% of them singletons. Another study also made use of these data, one on yellow fever vaccine responses in identical twins.

Sequenced material: PBMCs. The TCR sequence derives from a woman under 30 in good health. The V call is TRBV29-1, the J call TRBJ2-7; D ambiguous. CDR3 sequence: CSVYDTPEQYF. For the CDR3, the DNA is TGCAGCGTTTATGACACTCCCGAGCAGTACTTC.